Listed below are T cell receptor beta chains from one sample, sequenced in a study of blood T cell repertoires in COVID-19. Profiled with immunoSEQ multiplex PCR; TCRdb holds only in-frame clones, not every one. The table records 91,000 or so clones, around 84% of them present only once. The specimen sequenced was peripheral blood. Source of these receptors: a woman in her sixties in a cohort sampled during active or convalescent COVID-19. CDR3s include the opening cysteine and the closing phenylalanine or tryptophan. A D gene is named only where the DNA matches it firmly. Expanded clones get a size class; other rows say once, few or many, or leave the size out.

>NA|TRBD1|TRBJ1-2|TRBV18
TGTGCCAGCTCACTGGGGACAGTAGAAGCTAACTATGGCTACACCTTC
CASSLGTVEANYGYTF
>NA|TRBD2|TRBJ2-2|TRBV10-1
TGCGCCAGCAGTGAGGGCCTACTAGCGGGGGGCGACACCGGGGAGCTGTTTTTT
CASSEGLLAGGDTGELFF
>NA|NA|TRBJ2-1|TRBV6-5
TGTGCCAGCGGCGGCTACTACAATGAGCAGTTCTTC
CASGGYYNEQFF
>once|TRBD1|TRBJ1-2|TRBV3-1/TRBV3-2
TGTGCCAGCAGCCCTCGGTCAGGGGGAGGCTACACCTTC
CASSPRSGGGYTF
>NA|TRBD1|TRBJ1-4|TRBV5-1
TGCGCCAGCAGCCGGGGACAGGGGCAAACTAATGAAAAACTGTTTTTT
CASSRGQGQTNEKLFF
>NA|NA|TRBJ1-1|TRBV10-2
TGCGCCAGCACTTCCGGTCAGAACACTGAAGCTTTCTTT
CASTSGQNTEAFF
>NA|TRBD1|TRBJ1-5|TRBV7-9
TGTGCCAGCAGCTCACAGGGGGCTAATCAGCCCCAGCATTTT
CASSSQGANQPQHF
>NA|TRBD1|TRBJ2-2|TRBV4-1
TGCGCCAGCAGGCCACCGGGACAGAGAAACACCGGGGAGCTGTTTTTT
CASRPPGQRNTGELFF
>few|TRBD2|TRBJ2-3|TRBV11-2
TGTGCCAGCAGCTTAGTTCGAGCGGCGGGGGGAAAAACAGATACGCAGTATTTT
CASSLVRAAGGKTDTQYF
>NA|NA|TRBJ2-1|TRBV6-5
TGTGCCAGCAGTTCAATAAGAGGGATTCTGTTCTTC
CASSSIRGILFF
>NA|NA|TRBJ2-2|TRBV9
TGTGCCAGCAGCGAGGGGGACGGACCCTACGGGGAGCTGTTTTTT
CASSEGDGPYGELFF
>NA|NA|TRBJ1-1|TRBV19
TGTGCCAGTAGCTTCCGGGGGAGTTACACTGAAGCTTTCTTT
CASSFRGSYTEAFF
>NA|TRBD2|TRBJ2-3|TRBV6-5
TGTGCCAGCAGGGGACTAGATCCAGATACGCAGTATTTT
CASRGLDPDTQYF
>NA|TRBD2|TRBJ2-1|TRBV13
TGTGCCAGCAGTTCCCTTCAGGGACTAGCGAACTACAATGAGCAGTTCTTC
CASSSLQGLANYNEQFF
>few|NA|TRBJ2-3|TRBV5-1
TGCGCCAGCAGCTTGGAGGAGGGGGCGGGAGATACGCAGTATTTT
CASSLEEGAGDTQYF
>NA|TRBD2|TRBJ2-5|TRBV6-6
TGTGCCAGCAGTCGACTAGCGGGAGGCCTCCAAGAGACCCAGTACTTC
CASSRLAGGLQETQYF
>NA|TRBD1|TRBJ1-3|TRBV6-5
TGTGCCAGCATTCTCAACAGGGGGCCGGGAAACACCATATATTTT
CASILNRGPGNTIYF
>NA|NA|TRBJ1-3|TRBV3-1/TRBV3-2
TGTGCCAGCAGCCAAAACACCGTTCCTGGAAACACCATATATTTT
CASSQNTVPGNTIYF
>NA|TRBD2|TRBJ2-6|TRBV19
TGTGCCAGTTCGACTAGCGGGGGGTCCGGGGCCAACGTCCTGACTTTC
CASSTSGGSGANVLTF
>once|NA|TRBJ1-1|TRBV27
TGTGCCAGCAGTTCCAGGGTTCGCAACACTGAAGCTTTCTTT
CASSSRVRNTEAFF
>NA|NA|TRBJ1-1|TRBV7-9
TGTGCCAGCAGCTTCGCGATGAACACTGAAGCTTTCTTT
CASSFAMNTEAFF
>NA|TRBD1|TRBJ1-5|TRBV18
TGTGCCAGCTCACAGCAGGGGGCTTATCAGCCCCAGCATTTT
CASSQQGAYQPQHF
>NA|NA|TRBJ2-3|TRBV28
TGTGCCAGCAGTTCCGGAGCTTCCCAGCCAGATACGCAGTATTTT
CASSSGASQPDTQYF
>NA|TRBD1|TRBJ1-3|TRBV19
TGTGCCAGTAGCCCGGGGGACAGGGCCTCTGGAAACACCATATATTTT
CASSPGDRASGNTIYF
>NA|NA|TRBJ2-5|TRBV7-3
TGTGCCAGCAGCTTAAGAGCAGGCCACCAAGAGACCCAGTACTTC
CASSLRAGHQETQYF
>NA|NA|TRBJ2-3|TRBV18
TGTGCCAGCTCAGCCCGGGTGGATACGCAGTATTTT
CASSARVDTQYF
>NA|NA|TRBJ2-1|TRBV9
TGTGCCAGCAGCCCAAAGGGGGACAATGAGCAGTTCTTC
CASSPKGDNEQFF
>NA|TRBD1|TRBJ1-1|TRBV19
TGTGCCAGTAGTATAAAGGGACAGGGGGCCCTCATGAACACTGAAGCTTTCTTT
CASSIKGQGALMNTEAFF
>NA|TRBD1|TRBJ2-2|TRBV24-1
TGTGCCACCAGTGATTCCGACAGGGCGAACACCGGGGAGCTGTTTTTT
CATSDSDRANTGELFF
>NA|NA|TRBJ1-3|TRBV2
TGTGCCAGCAGGGTAGACAGGCTCTCTGGAAACACCATATATTTT
CASRVDRLSGNTIYF
>NA|TRBD1|TRBJ2-1|TRBV11-2
TGTGCCAGCAGAAGGACAGGCGACTCCTACAATGAGCAGTTCTTC
CASRRTGDSYNEQFF
>NA|TRBD2|TRBJ2-5|TRBV5-1
TGCGCCAGCAGCTCCGGGACTAGCGCCTTTTTAGAGACCCAGTACTTC
CASSSGTSAFLETQYF
>few|TRBD1|TRBJ1-1|TRBV28
TGTGCCAGCCTACTGACAGGGGACCACACTGAAGCTTTCTTT
CASLLTGDHTEAFF
>NA|TRBD1|TRBJ1-2|TRBV7-9
TGTGCCAGCAGCTTTTCCGGGAGGACAGGGGGCTATGGCTACACCTTC
CASSFSGRTGGYGYTF
>NA|NA|TRBJ1-2|TRBV7-6
TGTGCCAGACCTTTACTTAGCGGCTTCCCGGGAGGCTACACCTTC
CARPLLSGFPGGYTF
>NA|TRBD2|TRBJ2-1|TRBV27
TGTGCCAGCAGTTTATGGTTAGCGGGACCCCCCAATGAGCAGTTCTTC
CASSLWLAGPPNEQFF
>once|NA|TRBJ1-1|TRBV27
TGTGCCAGCAGTCCCTTACAGGGAAACACTGAAGCTTTCTTT
CASSPLQGNTEAFF
>NA|NA|TRBJ1-6|TRBV2
TGTGCCAGCAGTATGACAGCCGGATTGACACCCCTCCACTTT
CASSMTAGLTPLHF
>NA|NA|TRBJ2-7|TRBV29-1
TGCAGCGGGAGTTATGTCAACGAGCAGTACTTC
CSGSYVNEQYF
>NA|TRBD1|TRBJ2-4|TRBV15
TGTGCCACCAGCAGGGACAGGACAGGGGGCGGAGGTGCCAAAAACATTCAGTACTTC
CATSRDRTGGGGAKNIQYF
>few|TRBD2|TRBJ2-2|TRBV24-1
TGTGCCACCAGTGATCAGACTAGCGGGGGGGCCGTAACCGGGGAGCTGTTTTTT
CATSDQTSGGAVTGELFF
>few|TRBD1|TRBJ1-5|TRBV2
TGTGCCAGCATGGGACAGCGCAATCAGCCCCAGCATTTT
CASMGQRNQPQHF
>NA|NA|TRBJ2-3|TRBV11-1
TGTGCCAGCAGCTTAAGGGCGGGCCCTAGCACAGATACGCAGTATTTT
CASSLRAGPSTDTQYF
>NA|NA|TRBJ2-3|TRBV5-1
TGCGCCAGCAGCTTGGGAGTGTCGGGATACACAGATACGCAGTATTTT
CASSLGVSGYTDTQYF
>NA|NA|TRBJ1-3|TRBV2
TGTGCCAGCAGTGTGCGGGGGCCTAAGGGTATGCTGGGAGACACCATATATTTT
CASSVRGPKGMLGDTIYF
>NA|NA|TRBJ2-2|TRBV19
TGTGCCAGTAGTAGACCGGGCACCGGGGAGCTGTTTTTT
CASSRPGTGELFF